Presented here are 18 T cell receptor beta chains from one specimen sequenced in a study of T-cell memory formation after mild COVID-19. Using its own MiXCR run on the 5' RACE reads, TCRdb lists one record per CDR3 protein. The data show a few hundred thousand distinct CDR3 sequences, under 25% seen once. The sample comprised PBMCs or a T cell subset sorted from them (not recorded which). The receptors here all came from an adult woman who had mild COVID-19 (a few samples of this study predate the infection). Cell type and time point are not known.

This clonotype was seen a handful of times. The rearrangement joins TRBV2 to TRBJ2-5; D perhaps matches TRBD1 (6 bases). Germline V lookup: CDR1 SNHLY, CDR2 FYNNEI. This CDR3 has 13 amino acids. The V and J ends lost 4 bases and 2 bases respectively, with 8 bases between them. The CDR3 DNA is TGTGCCAGCAGTGTGGGGGCACAAGAGACCCAGTACTTC. Residues: CASSVGAQETQYF.

The chain joins TRBV7-6 to TRBJ2-7; 9 nucleotides line up with TRBD2. The trim removed 5 bases at V and 5 bases at J, leaving 10 bases unmatched. Per germline, CDR1 SGHVS and CDR2 FNYEAQ. The CDR3 has 15 amino acids. The CDR3 reads CASSTLTSGSDEQYF. The CDR3 DNA sequence: TGTGCCAGCAGCACCCTGACTAGCGGTTCGGACGAGCAGTACTTC.

The V call is TRBV6-2 or TRBV6-3, the J call TRBJ2-2, with 11 bases aligning to TRBD2. The CDR3 spans 17 residues. Germline CDR1 reads MNHEY; CDR2 reads SVGEGT. The ends lost 2 bases at V and 6 bases at J; junction bases unmatched: 8. The CDR3 reads CASSYGLAGGRAGELFF. The CDR3 region has the DNA TGTGCCAGCAGTTACGGCCTAGCGGGAGGACGGGCCGGGGAGCTGTTTTTT.

The table lists this clonotype with a few counts. The gene calls are TRBV4-1 and TRBJ2-1; 13 nucleotides align to TRBD2. The CDR3 length is 18 residues. Germline CDR1 MGHRA, CDR2 YSYEKL. V gave up 1 base and J gave up 7 bases; unmatched junction bases: 10. CDR3 amino acids: CASSQVDMGLAGSNEQFF. The CDR3 nucleotides read TGCGCCAGCAGCCAAGTTGATATGGGACTAGCGGGGTCGAATGAGCAGTTCTTC.

The chain combines TRBV7-8 with TRBJ2-7; 10 bases line up with TRBD1. Trimming removed 4 bases from V and 2 bases from J; junction bases left unmatched: 5. Germline V CDR1 and CDR2: SGHVS, FQNEAQ. The CDR3 is made up of 15 amino acids. CDR3 nucleotides: TGTGCCAGCAGCTCTCGGGACAGGGGTGCCTACGAGCAGTACTTC. Translated: CASSSRDRGAYEQYF.

The V and J genes are TRBV6-6 and TRBJ2-7; D unresolved. With 2 bases removed from V and 2 bases from J, the gap between germline ends came to 10 bases. The CDR3 is made up of 14 amino acids. Per the germline V gene, CDR1 is MNHNY and CDR2 is SVGAGI (reference sequence). The CDR3 spells CASSYPLPTYEQYF. The CDR3 nucleotides are TGTGCCAGCAGTTACCCTCTACCCACCTACGAGCAGTACTTC.

This clonotype occurred a few times. The chain combines TRBV12-3 or TRBV12-4 with TRBJ1-1, with D perhaps TRBD1 (6 bases). The CDR3 runs to 15 residues. The V end lost 3 bases, the J end lost 3 bases, and 14 bases lay between the germline ends. The DNA for the CDR3 is TGTGCCAGCAGTTTTTTACTTAGGGGGGACACTGAAGCTTTCTTT. Translation: CASSFLLRGDTEAFF.

The chain links TRBV12-3 or TRBV12-4 to TRBJ2-5; no definite D call. V was trimmed by 6 bases and J by 4 bases, leaving 12 bases between them. This CDR3 region has 13 residues. In DNA, the CDR3 is TGTGCCAGCAGCCCTCCCCCGGGAGAGACCCAGTACTTC. Translated: CASSPPPGETQYF.

This clonotype was seen a few times. The genes are TRBV25-1 and TRBJ2-7; the D gene could be TRBD1 or TRBD2 (6 bases each). The CDR3 contains 15 residues. V lost 3 bases and J 4 bases, leaving 16 bases between the germline ends. Germline CDR1 is MGHDK and CDR2 is SYGVNS. The CDR3 protein is CASSDWAGEVYEQYF. The CDR3 DNA reads TGTGCCAGCAGTGACTGGGCAGGGGAGGTGTACGAGCAGTACTTC.

The table lists this clonotype with many counts. This chain connects TRBV7-2 to TRBJ2-5; TRBD2 aligns across 7 bases. The CDR3 contains 18 residues. Trimming took 1 base from V and 5 from J; bases not matched to a gene: 16. Germline loops: CDR1 SGHTA, CDR2 FQGNSA. CDR3 nucleotides: TGTGCCAGCAGCTTAGTAGCGCTAGCGGTCAAAAATCAGGAGACCCAGTACTTC. Translating it yields CASSLVALAVKNQETQYF. The full variable domain, completed using reference TRBV7-2 and TRBJ2-5, is GAGVSQSPSNKVTEKGKDVELRCDPISGHTALYWYRQSLGQGLEFLIYFQGNSAPDKSGLPSDRFSAERTGGSVSTLTIQRTQQEDSAVYLCASSLVALAVKNQETQYFGPGTRLLVL.

This clonotype has just a few counts. The genes are TRBV19 and TRBJ1-4; the match to TRBD1 covers 9 bases. V gave up 6 bases and J gave up 8 bases; unmatched junction bases: 13. The germline gives CDR1 LNHDA, CDR2 SQIVND (reference sequence). CDR3 size: 16 residues. The CDR3 loop is CASSKSSGQGNEKLFF. The CDR3 nucleotides read TGTGCCAGTAGCAAGAGTTCGGGACAGGGCAACGAAAAACTGTTTTTT.

The chain uses TRBV5-6 and TRBJ2-3; 8 bases map to TRBD1. V dropped 2 bases and J dropped 4; count of bases not matched to a gene: 6. CDR1 is SGHDT and CDR2 is YYEEEE in the germline V gene. The length of the CDR3 is 15 residues. The CDR3 DNA is TGTGCCAGCAGCTTTGGACAGGGAGGACCAGATACGCAGTATTTT. It encodes CASSFGQGGPDTQYF.

This clonotype has just a few counts. J is TRBJ2-2 and V is TRBV6-6, with TRBD2 matching over 7 bases. V lost 7 bases, J lost 3 bases, and 11 bases stayed unmatched. The germline CDR1 and CDR2 sequences are MNHNY and SVGAGI (reference sequence). The CDR3 loop spans 16 amino acids. The CDR3 spells CASTHGLGLDTGELFF. For the CDR3, the DNA is TGTGCCAGCACTCATGGACTAGGCCTCGACACCGGGGAGCTGTTTTTT.

This clonotype has ten or more counts. This sequence joins TRBV4-3 and TRBJ2-5; D is possibly TRBD2 (6 bases). V dropped 1 base and J dropped 4 bases, with 13 bases sitting between them. The CDR3 runs to 15 residues. Per the germline V gene, CDR1 is LGHNA and CDR2 is YSLEER. CDR3 loop: CASSQGGATLETQYF. CDR3 nucleotide sequence: TGCGCCAGCAGCCAAGGCGGGGCCACCCTAGAGACCCAGTACTTC.

This clonotype has only a few counts. This chain connects TRBV2 to TRBJ2-1, with 7 positions matching TRBD2. Germline trimming cut 0 bases from V and 10 bases from J; bases unmatched to any gene: 9. Germline values: CDR1 SNHLY, CDR2 FYNNEI. The CDR3 runs to 15 residues. CDR3 bases: TGTGCCAGCAGTGAAGCGTTGGCTAGCGGTTTGGAGCAGTTCTTC. This sequence encodes CASSEALASGLEQFF.

V and J are TRBV10-3 and TRBJ2-4; D might be TRBD2 (6 bases). V was clipped by 3 bases and J by 4 bases, with 13 bases between them. The CDR3 is 15 residues long. Germline V CDR1 and CDR2: ENHRY, SYGVKD. CDR3 protein: CAISDPEGVKNIQYF. The CDR3 DNA reads TGTGCCATCAGTGACCCGGAGGGCGTGAAAAACATTCAGTACTTC.

The chain carries TRBV3-1 and TRBJ2-1; 9 bases line up with TRBD1. This CDR3 has 17 residues. Trimming cost V 0 bases and J 6 bases; bases outside gene matches: 9. Germline assignment: CDR1 LGHDT and CDR2 YNNKEL (reference sequence). The CDR3 here is CASSQDVRTGVPNEQFF. The CDR3 region has the DNA TGTGCCAGCAGCCAAGATGTTCGGACAGGGGTTCCCAATGAGCAGTTCTTC.

The gene calls are TRBV6-2 or TRBV6-3 and TRBJ2-7; 9 nucleotides match TRBD1. The junction had 8 bases not matched to a gene; V was cut back by 8 bases and J by 6 bases. The germline gives CDR1 MNHEY, CDR2 SVGEGT. The CDR3 contains 13 residues. The CDR3 nucleotides read TGTGCCAGCCGGAATGGACAGGGGTTCGAGCAGTACTTC. Protein: CASRNGQGFEQYF.